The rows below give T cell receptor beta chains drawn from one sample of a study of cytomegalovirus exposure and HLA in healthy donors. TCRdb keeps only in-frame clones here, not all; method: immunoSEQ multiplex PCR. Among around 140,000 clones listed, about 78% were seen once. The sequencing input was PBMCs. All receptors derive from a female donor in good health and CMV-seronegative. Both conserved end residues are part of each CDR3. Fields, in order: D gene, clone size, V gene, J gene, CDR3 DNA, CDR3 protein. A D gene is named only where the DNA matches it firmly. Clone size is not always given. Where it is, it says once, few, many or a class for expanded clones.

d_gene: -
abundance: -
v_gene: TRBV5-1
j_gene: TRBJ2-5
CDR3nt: TGCGCCAGCAGCTTGGGTCCTCGGGAGACCCAGTACTTC
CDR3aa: CASSLGPRETQYF

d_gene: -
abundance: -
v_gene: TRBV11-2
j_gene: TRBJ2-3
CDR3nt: TGTGCCAGCAGCCTTGGGGGCGGGAGCTTTGCAGATACGCAGTATTTT
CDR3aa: CASSLGGGSFADTQYF

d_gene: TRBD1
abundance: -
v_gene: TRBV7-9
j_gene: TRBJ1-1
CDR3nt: TGTGCCAGCAGCGTAAAGGGGGCGGCTTTCTTT
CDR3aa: CASSVKGAAFF

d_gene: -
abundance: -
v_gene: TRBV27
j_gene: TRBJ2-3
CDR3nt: TGTGCCAGCAGTTTGCGATCAGATACGCAGTATTTT
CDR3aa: CASSLRSDTQYF

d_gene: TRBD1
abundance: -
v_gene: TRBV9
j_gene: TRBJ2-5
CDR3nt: TGTGCCAGCAGCGTAGGGACAGGTCAAGAGACCCAGTACTTC
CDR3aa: CASSVGTGQETQYF

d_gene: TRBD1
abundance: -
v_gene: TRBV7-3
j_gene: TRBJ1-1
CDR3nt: TGTGCCAGCAGCTTATTCCAGGGGGCTGGTGAAGCTTTCTTT
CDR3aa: CASSLFQGAGEAFF

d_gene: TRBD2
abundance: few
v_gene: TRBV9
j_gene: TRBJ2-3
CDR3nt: TGTGCCAGCAGCATAGCGGGAGGGCCAGATACGCAGTATTTT
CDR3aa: CASSIAGGPDTQYF

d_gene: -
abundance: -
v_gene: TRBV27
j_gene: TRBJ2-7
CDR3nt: TGTGCCAGCAGTTTATCGGCAGGGCAGGGGCAGTACTTC
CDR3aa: CASSLSAGQGQYF

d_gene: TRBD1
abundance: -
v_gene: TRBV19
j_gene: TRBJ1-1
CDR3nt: TGTGCCAGTAGTAACCAGGGGGCGAACACTGAAGCTTTCTTT
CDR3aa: CASSNQGANTEAFF

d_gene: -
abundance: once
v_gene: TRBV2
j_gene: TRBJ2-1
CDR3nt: TGTGCCAGCAGTGAAGAGGGAGCAGGCCGGCTCTTC
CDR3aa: CASSEEGAGRLF

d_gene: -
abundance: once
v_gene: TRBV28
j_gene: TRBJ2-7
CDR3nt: TGTGCCAGCAGTCCTCCCGCGTACGAGCAGTACTTC
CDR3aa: CASSPPAYEQYF

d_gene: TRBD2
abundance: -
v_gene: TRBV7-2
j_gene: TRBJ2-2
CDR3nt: TGTGCCAGCAGCGACGGACTAGCGGGAGGGGACACCGGGGAGCTGTTTTTT
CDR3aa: CASSDGLAGGDTGELFF

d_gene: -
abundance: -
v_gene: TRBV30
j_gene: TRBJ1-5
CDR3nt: TGTGCCTGCGGGGTAAGCAATCAGCCCCAGCATTTT
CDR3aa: CACGVSNQPQHF

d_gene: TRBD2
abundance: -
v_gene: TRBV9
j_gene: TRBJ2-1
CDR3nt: TGTGCCAGCAGCGGGTTCAGCGGGAGGGCCGGTAATGAGCAGTTCTTC
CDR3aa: CASSGFSGRAGNEQFF

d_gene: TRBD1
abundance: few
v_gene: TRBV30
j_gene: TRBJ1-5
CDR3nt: TGTGCCTGGAGCCAACAGGGGGGCAATCAGCCCCAGCATTTT
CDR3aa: CAWSQQGGNQPQHF

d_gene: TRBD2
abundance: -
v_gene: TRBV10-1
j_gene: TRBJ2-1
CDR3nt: TGCGCCAGCCTCTCTAGCGGGAGGTGGCCCTCCTACAATGAGCAGTTCTTC
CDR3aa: CASLSSGRWPSYNEQFF

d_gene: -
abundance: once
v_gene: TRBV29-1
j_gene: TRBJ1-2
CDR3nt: TGCAGCGTTGAGGGGAACAGGGTCTATGGCTACACCTTC
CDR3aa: CSVEGNRVYGYTF

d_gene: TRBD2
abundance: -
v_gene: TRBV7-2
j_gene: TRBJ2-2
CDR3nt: TGTGCCAGCAGCGCCGTTGCCTCTAGCGGGAGATTTGGCGGGGAGCTGTTTTTT
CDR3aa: CASSAVASSGRFGGELFF

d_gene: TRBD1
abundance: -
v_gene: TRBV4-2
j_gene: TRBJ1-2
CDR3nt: TGTGCCAGCAGCCAGGATAAGGGGACAGGGGCGTACGGCTACACCTTC
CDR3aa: CASSQDKGTGAYGYTF

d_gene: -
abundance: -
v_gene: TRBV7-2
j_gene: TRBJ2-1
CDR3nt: TGTGCCAGCAGCTTAGCCCCACCGGGACTCTCCTACAATGAGCAGTTCTTC
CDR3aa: CASSLAPPGLSYNEQFF

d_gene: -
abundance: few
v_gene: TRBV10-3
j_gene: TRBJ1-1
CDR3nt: TGTGCCATCAGTGAGTCTGTAACAGGGCGGAACACTGAAGCTTTCTTT
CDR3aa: CAISESVTGRNTEAFF

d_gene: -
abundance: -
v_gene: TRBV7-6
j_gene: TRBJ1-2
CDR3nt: TGTGCCAGCAGCTTCGATGGCGGGTATGGCTACACCTTC
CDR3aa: CASSFDGGYGYTF

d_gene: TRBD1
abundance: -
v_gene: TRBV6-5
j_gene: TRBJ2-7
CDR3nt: TGTGCCAGCAGTCCAGACAGGGAGTTTCTCTACGAGCAGTACTTC
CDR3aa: CASSPDREFLYEQYF

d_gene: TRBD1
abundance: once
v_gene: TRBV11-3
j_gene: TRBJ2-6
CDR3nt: TGTGCCAGCAGTCCCCGACAGGGGGCTGCCGGGGCCAACGTCCTGACTTTC
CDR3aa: CASSPRQGAAGANVLTF

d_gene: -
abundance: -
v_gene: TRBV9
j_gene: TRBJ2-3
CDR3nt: TGTGCCAGCAGCGCGTCGACAGATACGCAGTATTTT
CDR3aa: CASSASTDTQYF

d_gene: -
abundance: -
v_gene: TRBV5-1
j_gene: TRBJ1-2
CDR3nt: TGCGCCAGCAGCCCGTACGCGGGAAACTATGGCTACACCTTC
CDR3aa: CASSPYAGNYGYTF

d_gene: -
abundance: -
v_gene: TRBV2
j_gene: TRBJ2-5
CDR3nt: TGTGCCAGCAGTGAAGCGAGGCTAGTCAAAGAGACCCAGTACTTC
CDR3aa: CASSEARLVKETQYF

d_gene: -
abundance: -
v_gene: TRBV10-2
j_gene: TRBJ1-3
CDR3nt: TGCGCCAGCAGTGCCAGCTCTGGAAACACCATATATTTT
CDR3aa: CASSASSGNTIYF

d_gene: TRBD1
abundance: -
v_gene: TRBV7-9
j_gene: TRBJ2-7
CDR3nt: TGTGCCAGCAGCTTACTGGGACAGTTCTCCTACGAGCAGTACTTC
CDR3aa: CASSLLGQFSYEQYF

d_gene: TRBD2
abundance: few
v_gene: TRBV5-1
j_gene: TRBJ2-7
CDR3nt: TGCGCCAGCAGCTTGGAACTAGCGGGAGGATACGAGCAGTACTTC
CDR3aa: CASSLELAGGYEQYF

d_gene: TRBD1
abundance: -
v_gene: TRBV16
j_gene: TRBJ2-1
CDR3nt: TGTGCCAGCAGCCAAATGAGACAGGGGGATAATGAGCAGTTCTTC
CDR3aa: CASSQMRQGDNEQFF

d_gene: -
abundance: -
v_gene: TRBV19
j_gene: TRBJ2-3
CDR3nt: TGTGCCAGTAGTATCGCAGGATTCACAGATACGCAGTATTTT
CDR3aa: CASSIAGFTDTQYF

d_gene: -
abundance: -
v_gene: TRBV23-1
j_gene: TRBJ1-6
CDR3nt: TGCGCCAGCAGTCAAACCCCCTCTTTCGGGGGGAGCCATTCGGCCCTCCACTTT
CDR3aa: CASSQTPSFGGSHSALHF

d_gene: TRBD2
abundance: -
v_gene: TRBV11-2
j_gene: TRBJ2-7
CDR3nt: TGTGCCAGCAGCTTACAGACTAGCGGGAGCTCCTACGAGCAGTACTTC
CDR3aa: CASSLQTSGSSYEQYF

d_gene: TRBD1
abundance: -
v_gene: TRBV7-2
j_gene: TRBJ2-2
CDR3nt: TGTGCCAGCAGCCCGACAGGGGGCACCGGGGAGCTGTTTTTT
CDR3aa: CASSPTGGTGELFF

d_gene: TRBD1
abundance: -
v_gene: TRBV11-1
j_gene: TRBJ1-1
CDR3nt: TGTGCCAGCAGCTCGCCCCCGGGACAGGGGAACACTGAAGCTTTCTTT
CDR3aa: CASSSPPGQGNTEAFF